A selection of T cell receptor beta chains follows, all from one sample in a study of blood T cell repertoires in COVID-19. Here immunoSEQ multiplex PCR was the method, and the copy in TCRdb shows in-frame clones only, minus some. The sample records tens of thousands of clones, 80% to 90% being singletons. The sample consisted of peripheral blood. The origin of the receptors is a man in his forties with COVID-19, enrolled during active disease. CDR3s include the opening cysteine and the closing phenylalanine or tryptophan. D genes are given only for firm matches. Clone sizes are given selectively: once, few, many, or a class where the clone is expanded.

v_gene	d_gene	j_gene	abundance	CDR3aa	CDR3nt
TRBV7-3	.	TRBJ2-7	.	CASSPVQGLTYEQYF	TGTGCCAGCAGCCCCGTACAGGGATTAACCTACGAGCAGTACTTC
TRBV10-3	.	TRBJ1-1	once	CAISESRGTEAFF	TGTGCCATCAGTGAGTCCAGGGGTACTGAAGCTTTCTTT
TRBV24-1	.	TRBJ2-3	.	CATSDLAEGLGDTQYF	TGTGCCACCAGTGATTTGGCGGAGGGATTAGGAGATACGCAGTATTTT
TRBV7-9	.	TRBJ1-2	.	CASSLAQGHGYTF	TGTGCCAGCAGCTTAGCACAGGGACATGGCTACACCTTC
TRBV5-1	.	TRBJ2-7	few	CASSPTSSYEQYF	TGCGCCAGCAGCCCCACAAGCTCCTACGAGCAGTACTTC
TRBV10-3	TRBD1	TRBJ1-2	once	CAISVQGAHGYTF	TGTGCCATCAGTGTACAGGGGGCACATGGCTACACCTTC
TRBV30	TRBD1	TRBJ2-2	.	CAWSVQGATGELFF	TGTGCCTGGAGTGTACAGGGGGCTACCGGGGAGCTGTTTTTT
TRBV7-9	.	TRBJ2-2	.	CASSSAGSVVGTGELFF	TGTGCCAGCAGCTCTGCGGGGTCGGTAGTGGGGACCGGGGAGCTGTTTTTT
TRBV19	TRBD2	TRBJ2-1	.	CASSIRREIVGEQFF	TGTGCCAGTAGTATAAGGCGGGAGATTGTGGGCGAGCAGTTCTTC
TRBV5-1	TRBD2	TRBJ2-1	.	CASSLGLVSDNEQFF	TGCGCCAGCAGCCTGGGACTAGTCTCCGACAATGAGCAGTTCTTC
TRBV5-1	TRBD1	TRBJ1-2	.	CASSLEGTAGYTF	TGCGCCAGCAGCTTGGAAGGGACAGCTGGCTACACCTTC
TRBV3-1/TRBV3-2	TRBD2	TRBJ2-1	.	CASSQGVLAAYNEQFF	TGTGCCAGCAGCCAAGGCGTTCTAGCGGCCTACAATGAGCAGTTCTTC
TRBV28	.	TRBJ2-3	.	CATTERDTQYF	TGTGCCACCACAGAGCGGGATACGCAGTATTTT
TRBV15	.	TRBJ2-7	.	CATSSSREPLYEQYF	TGTGCCACCAGCAGCAGTAGGGAGCCGCTCTACGAGCAGTACTTC
TRBV5-8	.	TRBJ1-5	.	CASSFPLLRNQPQHF	TGTGCCAGCAGCTTCCCACTGTTGAGGAATCAGCCCCAGCATTTT
TRBV7-8	TRBD1	TRBJ1-5	.	CASSLAPYRQGDQPQHF	TGTGCCAGCAGCTTAGCGCCATATAGACAGGGGGATCAGCCCCAGCATTTT
TRBV6-5	TRBD1	TRBJ1-1	.	CVSRQGNTEAFF	TGTGTCAGCAGACAGGGGAACACTGAAGCTTTCTTT
TRBV30	TRBD2	TRBJ2-1	.	CAWTSGTEQFF	TGTGCCTGGACTAGCGGGACTGAGCAGTTCTTC
TRBV7-9	.	TRBJ2-7	few	CASSPVSDSSYEQYF	TGTGCCAGCAGTCCAGTTTCGGACTCCAGCTACGAGCAGTACTTC
TRBV13	TRBD1	TRBJ1-2	.	CASSLGRGQGSYGYTF	TGTGCCAGCAGCTTAGGCCGGGGACAGGGGAGCTATGGCTACACCTTC
TRBV7-7	TRBD2	TRBJ2-5	.	CASSQGLAGAQETQYF	TGTGCTAGCAGCCAGGGACTAGCGGGGGCTCAAGAGACCCAGTACTTC
TRBV24-1	TRBD1	TRBJ2-1	.	CATGAGGWDEQFF	TGTGCCACCGGGGCAGGGGGCTGGGATGAGCAGTTCTTC
TRBV9	.	TRBJ2-1	few	CASTVGASYNEQFF	TGTGCCAGCACCGTGGGGGCGTCCTACAATGAGCAGTTCTTC
TRBV6-6	.	TRBJ2-7	.	CASSTGLGYEQYF	TGTGCCAGCAGTACAGGGTTGGGGTACGAGCAGTACTTC
TRBV6-5	TRBD1	TRBJ1-2	.	CASNRQGTAPHGYTF	TGTGCCAGCAACAGACAGGGCACAGCCCCACATGGCTACACCTTC
TRBV30	.	TRBJ1-2	.	CAWSVGQGLSGYTF	TGTGCCTGGAGTGTAGGGCAGGGGTTGAGTGGCTACACCTTC
TRBV5-1	TRBD2	TRBJ2-1	few	CASSRGLANYNEQFF	TGCGCCAGCAGCAGGGGACTAGCGAACTACAATGAGCAGTTCTTC
TRBV7-9	.	TRBJ1-2	.	CASSAGIYGYTF	TGTGCCAGCAGCGCCGGTATTTATGGCTACACCTTC
TRBV7-8	.	TRBJ2-7	.	CASSRSRLRSYEQYF	TGTGCCAGCAGCCGTTCGCGTTTGAGGTCCTACGAGCAGTACTTC
TRBV18	TRBD1	TRBJ2-7	.	CASSPGTGTGRSYEQYF	TGTGCCAGCTCACCTGGGACTGGGACAGGGAGATCCTACGAGCAGTACTTC
TRBV7-8	.	TRBJ1-5	.	CASSPQGNSNQPQHF	TGTGCCAGCAGCCCGCAGGGAAATAGCAATCAGCCCCAGCATTTT
TRBV10-3	.	TRBJ2-1	once	CAIGSGPDNEQFF	TGTGCCATCGGTAGCGGTCCAGACAATGAGCAGTTCTTC
TRBV27	TRBD1	TRBJ2-5	.	CASSFLGQGQETQYF	TGTGCCAGCAGTTTCCTCGGACAGGGACAAGAGACCCAGTACTTC
TRBV24-1	.	TRBJ2-3	.	CATSDRRLVDTQYF	TGTGCCACCAGTGACCGAAGACTAGTGGATACGCAGTATTTT
TRBV13	.	TRBJ1-2	once	CASSLEAVRDYTF	TGTGCCAGCAGCTTAGAAGCGGTTCGGGACTACACCTTC
TRBV3-1/TRBV3-2	.	TRBJ2-3	once	CASSQGPRSTDTQYF	TGTGCCAGCAGCCAAGGCCCCAGGTCGACAGATACGCAGTATTTT
TRBV2	TRBD1	TRBJ1-5	.	CASSEAGGPNQPQHF	TGTGCCAGCAGTGAAGCAGGGGGCCCTAATCAGCCCCAGCATTTT
TRBV21-1	.	TRBJ1-5	.	CASSKAGRWMRNQPQHF	TGTGCCAGCAGCAAAGCTGGGAGATGGATGCGCAATCAGCCCCAGCATTTT
TRBV19	.	TRBJ1-1	.	CASSMTENTEAFF	TGTGCCAGTAGTATGACAGAGAACACTGAAGCTTTCTTT
TRBV11-3	.	TRBJ1-2	.	CASSLDSDYGYTF	TGTGCCAGCAGCTTAGACAGCGACTATGGCTACACCTTC
TRBV5-6	.	TRBJ1-1	.	CASSPGHWGTEAFF	TGTGCCAGCAGCCCGGGACATTGGGGCACTGAAGCTTTCTTT
TRBV12-3/TRBV12-4	.	TRBJ1-2	.	CASSLPDSYGYTF	TGTGCCAGCAGTCTTCCGGACAGCTATGGCTACACCTTC
TRBV11-3	TRBD1	TRBJ2-2	.	CASRIRKGTGGELFF	TGTGCCAGCAGAATAAGGAAGGGGACAGGCGGGGAGCTGTTTTTT
TRBV27	.	TRBJ1-1	.	CASTLQGNRPNTEAFF	TGTGCCAGCACCCTCCAGGGGAACAGACCGAACACTGAAGCTTTCTTT
TRBV3-1/TRBV3-2	TRBD1	TRBJ1-6	.	CASSPRDRGNNSPLHF	TGTGCCAGCAGCCCCCGGGACAGGGGGAATAATTCACCCCTCCACTTT
TRBV6-5	.	TRBJ2-2	.	CASRDTGELFF	TGTGCCAGCCGGGACACCGGGGAGCTGTTTTTT
TRBV28	.	TRBJ1-2	.	CASSLPSGYTF	TGTGCCAGCAGTTTACCTAGTGGCTACACCTTC
TRBV6-5	TRBD1	TRBJ1-2	.	CASESGQANYGYTF	TGTGCCAGCGAGTCCGGACAGGCGAACTATGGCTACACCTTC
TRBV19	.	TRBJ2-7	.	CASGGNTYGYEQYF	TGTGCCAGTGGCGGGAACACTTATGGCTACGAGCAGTACTTC